Presented here are 30 T cell receptor beta chains from one specimen sequenced in a study of blood T cell repertoires in COVID-19. Sequencing was performed with immunoSEQ multiplex PCR; in TCRdb, only in-frame clones are kept and a portion is missing. The repertoire consists of around 70,000 clones, with less than 80% occurring once and the leading ten covering 26%. Material for sequencing was peripheral blood. The receptors come from a man aged 60-69 years with active or convalescent COVID-19.

This clone has only a few counts. The CDR3 bases are TGTGCCAGCAGTTACTCGGCGGGAGGGGAAGAGCAGTTCTTC. Protein: CASSYSAGGEEQFF. The rearrangement joins TRBV6-2 or TRBV6-3 to TRBJ2-1; the match to TRBD2 covers 9 bases. Germline V gene sequence: CDR1 MNHEY, CDR2 SVGEGT. This CDR3 contains 14 residues. With 0 bases clipped from V and 10 bases from J, the junction kept 4 bases outside the gene matches.

J is TRBJ2-3 and V is TRBV3-1 (or the pseudogene TRBV3-2); a weak D match, TRBD2 (5 bases). This CDR3 is built from 14 residues. CDR1 is LGHDT and CDR2 is YNNKEL in the germline V gene (reference sequence). The V and J ends lost 0 bases and 5 bases respectively, with 9 bases between them. CDR3 nucleotide sequence: TGTGCCAGCAGCCAAGAGGACTTCAAAGATACGCAGTATTTT. It yields the protein CASSQEDFKDTQYF.

The V and J genes are TRBV30 and TRBJ1-1; no firm D call. CDR3 length: 13 amino acids. V gave up 4 bases and J gave up 7 bases, with 16 bases separating them. CDR1 and CDR2 (germline): GTSNPN, SVGIG (reference sequence). The CDR3 DNA follows: TGTGCCTGGAACTCGGGGATTTCTGATGAAGCTTTCTTT. Its translation: CAWNSGISDEAFF.

This CDR3 is CASSRLPGGAYEQYF. Here the CDR3 DNA reads TGTGCCAGCAGCCGCCTACCCGGGGGGGCTTACGAGCAGTACTTC. The chain carries TRBV7-3 and TRBJ2-7, with 8 bases that match TRBD2. CDR3 length: 15 residues. With V trimmed by 5 bases and J by 4 bases, 10 bases remained unmatched. The germline V gene has CDR1 SGHTA and CDR2 FQGTGA.

The genes are TRBV19 and TRBJ2-3, with 7 bases matching TRBD2. Germline V gives CDR1 LNHDA, CDR2 SQIVND (reference sequence). This CDR3 contains 13 residues. The trim removed 7 bases at V and 9 bases at J, leaving 10 bases unmatched. The CDR3 protein is CASNSGSGGTQYF. In nucleotides, the CDR3 is TGTGCCAGTAACTCCGGATCGGGAGGAACGCAGTATTTT.

The V and J genes are TRBV2 and TRBJ1-5, with D maybe TRBD1 (6 bases). This CDR3 has 17 residues. Germline V lookup: CDR1 SNHLY, CDR2 FYNNEI. The germline V and J ends were trimmed by 5 bases and 1 base, with 18 bases remaining between them. CDR3 bases: TGTGCCAGCAGTACAGGGTTTTCGTCCCAGAGCAATCAGCCCCAGCATTTT. Its protein product is CASSTGFSSQSNQPQHF.

The rearrangement joins TRBV7-9 to TRBJ1-1; D remains unclear. CDR3 length: 11 residues. Germline CDR1 is SEHNR and CDR2 is FQNEAQ (reference sequence). V lost 5 bases and J 6 bases, leaving 7 bases between the germline ends. CDR3 sequence (DNA): TGTGCCAGCAGCCTTACACCTGAAGCTTTCTTT. Its protein is CASSLTPEAFF. Complete variable domain (other parts from reference TRBV7-9 and TRBJ1-1): DTGVSQNPRHKITKRGQNVTFRCDPISEHNRLYWYRQTLGQGPEFLTYFQNEAQLEKSRLLSDRFSAERPKGSFSTLEIQRTEQGDSAMYLCASSLTPEAFFGQGTRLTVV.

The chain has TRBV21-1 and TRBJ1-5. TRBV21-1 is labeled a pseudogene. The CDR3 spans 17 residues. CDR3 DNA sequence: TGTGCCAGCAGCAAAGTGGGAGGCACCGGGGAGGTTCAGCCCCAGCATTTT. This encodes CASSKVGGTGEVQPQHF.

The chain links TRBV7-2 to TRBJ2-3; 7 positions agree with TRBD1. The junction had 6 bases not matched to a gene; V was cut back by 11 bases and J by 4 bases. CDR1 and CDR2 from the germline V gene are SGHTA and FQGNSA. The CDR3 contains 12 residues. The chain's CDR3 is CAGGQAADTQYF. In nucleotides, the CDR3 is TGTGCCGGCGGACAGGCCGCAGATACGCAGTATTTT.

This rearrangement joins TRBV6-5 to TRBJ2-7, with 9 bases lining up with TRBD2. CDR1 is MNHEY, CDR2 SVGAGI, per germline. This CDR3 is built from 15 residues. V shed 6 bases and J 5 bases; nucleotides not matched to a gene: 11. The CDR3 nucleotides are TGTGCCAGCAGAAGGGGCGGGACTAGCCCCCACGAGCAGTACTTC. Encoded protein: CASRRGGTSPHEQYF.

The chain employs TRBV18 and TRBJ2-6; 9 positions match TRBD1. Germline values: CDR1 KGHSH, CDR2 LQKENI. The CDR3 is made up of 18 amino acids. After removal of 3 bases from V and 3 bases from J, the junction contained 9 bases not matched to a gene. The CDR3 DNA reads TGTGCCAGCTCACCCATGGCGGGACAGGGAATTGGGGCCAACGTCCTGACTTTC. Protein product: CASSPMAGQGIGANVLTF.

This chain joins TRBV9 and TRBJ2-2, with TRBD2 as a possible D gene (6 bases). The CDR3 totals 15 residues. Per the germline V gene, CDR1 is SGDLS and CDR2 is YYNGEE. Trimming stripped 0 bases from V and 5 bases from J, with 11 bases between. CDR3 in amino acids: CASSVGRAGTGELFF. The CDR3 nucleotides are TGTGCCAGCAGCGTAGGGAGGGCAGGTACCGGGGAGCTGTTTTTT.

In this sample, this clone turned up a few times. The V gene is TRBV5-4, the J gene TRBJ2-2; a weak D match, TRBD1 (5 bases). The CDR3 spans 16 residues. Per the germline V gene, CDR1 is SGHNT and CDR2 is YYREEE (reference sequence). Trimming removed 4 bases at V and 3 bases at J, with 16 bases between. CDR3 protein: CASSDDLQGYTGELFF. The DNA for the CDR3 is TGTGCCAGCAGCGACGATCTCCAGGGATACACCGGGGAGCTGTTTTTT.

The chain is built from TRBV24-1 and TRBJ2-3; TRBD1 aligns across 8 bases. Germline lookup yields CDR1 KGHDR and CDR2 SFDVKD. Trimming cost V 0 bases and J 3 bases; bases outside gene matches: 4. The CDR3 length is 16 residues. This CDR3 reads CATSDLGQGGTDTQYF. The CDR3 DNA reads as TGTGCCACCAGTGATTTGGGACAGGGTGGTACAGATACGCAGTATTTT.

The V gene is TRBV6-5, the J gene TRBJ1-3; a possible D gene is TRBD1 (6 bases). V lost 0 bases to trimming and J lost 4 bases, with 13 bases between them. CDR3 length: 16 amino acids. From germline, CDR1 is MNHEY and CDR2 SVGAGI. The CDR3 DNA sequence: TGTGCCAGCAGTTACTCCCCAGGGGTTTCAGGAAACACCATATATTTT. Its translation: CASSYSPGVSGNTIYF.

V is TRBV7-8 and J is TRBJ2-7; 9 nucleotides line up with TRBD1. Germline assignment: CDR1 SGHVS and CDR2 FQNEAQ. The CDR3 is made up of 15 amino acids. V trimming: 5 bases; J trimming: 2 bases; junction bases outside the gene matches: 7. The CDR3 bases are TGTGCCAGCAGCCAATCCGGGACAGGGACCTACGAGCAGTACTTC. This encodes CASSQSGTGTYEQYF.

The J gene is TRBJ2-1, the V gene TRBV10-3; 11 bases are a match to TRBD1. The length of the CDR3 is 15 residues. The germline V gene encodes CDR1 ENHRY and CDR2 SYGVKD. J gave up 9 bases and V 11 bases, and 15 bases lay outside the gene matches. The CDR3 sequence is CALSAGTGGSGEQFF. The CDR3 DNA reads as TGTGCCCTCTCGGCCGGGACAGGGGGATCTGGTGAGCAGTTCTTC.

The V gene is TRBV25-1, the J gene TRBJ2-3; 8 positions agree with TRBD2. Trimming cost V 0 bases and J 5 bases; bases outside gene matches: 10. The CDR3 extends over 17 amino acids. Germline CDR1 is MGHDK and CDR2 is SYGVNS. The CDR3 spells CASSEYRVSGAGDTQYF. The CDR3 region has the DNA TGTGCCAGCAGTGAATATCGTGTTAGCGGGGCGGGAGATACGCAGTATTTT.

This chain links TRBV7-3 with TRBJ2-5; 8 bases map to TRBD2. J lost 5 bases, V lost 0 bases, and 5 bases had no gene match. The CDR3 sequence is 15 residues long. Germline V gives CDR1 SGHTA, CDR2 FQGTGA. This CDR3 reads CASSLTAGGGETQYF. As DNA, the CDR3 is TGTGCCAGCAGCTTAACTGCTGGCGGGGGGGAGACCCAGTACTTC.

The chain uses TRBV4-1 and TRBJ1-1; weak D call: TRBD1 (6 bases). The CDR3 extends over 14 amino acids. V lost 3 bases and J lost 8, with 16 bases in between. Germline CDR1 MGHRA, CDR2 YSYEKL. The CDR3 DNA reads TGCGCCAGCAGCCACGAGCGGGGGGCCGTGGAAGCTTTCTTT. Protein product: CASSHERGAVEAFF.

The J gene is TRBJ2-5, the V gene TRBV5-1; D might be TRBD1 (5 bases). Germline-derived CDR1 and CDR2 are SGHRS and YFSETQ. V shed 2 bases and J shed 5 bases, with 13 bases lying between them. CDR3 length: 14 residues. The CDR3 DNA follows: TGCGCCAGCAGCTTTACAGGTTTATCGGAGACCCAGTACTTC. This encodes CASSFTGLSETQYF.

This clone was observed once. V is TRBV11-2 and J is TRBJ2-5; D is uncertain. V was cut by 3 bases and J by 7 bases, with 15 bases left in between. Germline lookup yields CDR1 SGHAT and CDR2 FQNNGV. The CDR3 spans 14 residues. CDR3 nucleotide sequence: TGTGCCAGCAGCTTGGAACTATCCGATGGGACCCAGTACTTC. Its translation is CASSLELSDGTQYF.

The J gene is TRBJ1-5, the V gene TRBV4-3; D remains ambiguous. The CDR3 extends over 16 amino acids. Germline-derived CDR1 and CDR2 are LGHNA and YSLEER. The V end lost 3 bases, the J end lost 4 bases, and 16 bases lay between the germline ends. CDR3 DNA: TGCGCCAGCAGCCAGGACCCGAGGGTAGAAAATCAGCCCCAGCATTTT. Encoded protein: CASSQDPRVENQPQHF.

This clone was recorded only once. The chain carries TRBV5-1 and TRBJ1-5, with D perhaps matching TRBD1 (6 bases). The germline CDR1 and CDR2 sequences are SGHRS and YFSETQ. The length of the CDR3 is 14 residues. V was clipped by 0 bases and J by 4 bases, with 8 bases between them. This CDR3 reads CASSLGTENQPQHF. The CDR3 coding sequence is TGCGCCAGCAGCTTGGGGACAGAAAATCAGCCCCAGCATTTT.

V is TRBV28 and J is TRBJ1-4; 10 positions agree with TRBD1. Looked up from germline, CDR1 is MDHEN and CDR2 is SYDVKM. After removal of 5 bases from V and 6 bases from J, the junction contained 6 bases not matched to a gene. The CDR3 runs to 15 residues. Here the CDR3 reads CASSQTGTGDEKLFF. For the CDR3, the DNA is TGTGCCAGCAGTCAAACCGGGACAGGGGATGAAAAACTGTTTTTT.

This clone appeared once. The rearrangement uses TRBV19 and TRBJ2-5; D is perhaps TRBD2 (5 bases). Trimming took off 2 bases at V and 1 base at J, with 11 bases between the two ends. Germline V gene data show CDR1 as LNHDA and CDR2 as SQIVND (reference sequence). The CDR3 loop spans 15 amino acids. CDR3 in DNA: TGTGCCAGTAGTATAACGAGGGCGGGCCAAGAGACCCAGTACTTC. Its protein product is CASSITRAGQETQYF.

This clone was observed a handful of times. J is TRBJ1-2 and V is TRBV28, with unresolved D. CDR3 size: 12 residues. V was shortened by 10 bases and J by 14 bases, with 23 bases between the two germline ends. Looked up from germline, CDR1 is MDHEN and CDR2 is SYDVKM. Written as DNA, the CDR3 is TGTGCCACCACTATATCGGTAGAGGCCGTGACCTTC. Translating gives CATTISVEAVTF.

The genes are TRBV5-1 and TRBJ2-7; D is perhaps TRBD1 (5 bases). The V end lost 0 bases, the J end lost 4 bases, and 11 bases lay between the germline ends. The CDR3 totals 14 residues. Looked up from germline, CDR1 is SGHRS and CDR2 is YFSETQ. CDR3 DNA: TGCGCCAGCAGCTTGGCGGGCAGACAGTACGAGCAGTACTTC. Protein product: CASSLAGRQYEQYF.

J is TRBJ2-7 and V is TRBV10-3, with D maybe TRBD1 (7 bases). Germline CDR1 and CDR2: ENHRY and SYGVKD. Trimming left V 3 bases short and J 3 bases short, with 15 bases between. This CDR3 has 15 amino acids. The CDR3 DNA sequence: TGTGCCATCAGTGAAGGAGGGGCAGGGGGCTACGAGCAGTACTTC. It translates to CAISEGGAGGYEQYF.

V gene TRBV5-1 combines with J gene TRBJ1-2; weak D call: TRBD1 (5 bases). Trimming cost V 0 bases and J 8 bases, with 11 bases left between them. Looked up from germline, CDR1 is SGHRS and CDR2 is YFSETQ. The CDR3 extends over 13 amino acids. The CDR3 DNA follows: TGCGCCAGCAGCTTGGTCCAGGGTGGGGGCTACACCTTC. This encodes CASSLVQGGGYTF.